The 7 T cell receptor beta chains reported below all come from one sample, sequenced in a study of T cells after yellow fever vaccination. TCRdb reprocessed the 5' RACE reads with MiXCR, giving one entry per CDR3 protein. The table has 250,000 to 400,000 distinct CDR3 sequences, roughly 4.3% seen once. The sample here was PBMCs, taken 5 days after the yellow fever booster vaccination. All receptors derive from a young man who received the YFV17D yellow fever vaccine.

J is TRBJ2-1 and V is TRBV4-3; weak D call: TRBD2 (6 bases). This CDR3 has 14 residues. V was pared by 0 bases and J by 5 bases, with 8 bases between. Germline-derived CDR1 and CDR2 are LGHNA and YSLEER. For the CDR3, the DNA is TGCGCCAGCAGCCAAGAAGGAGGGAACAATGAGCAGTTCTTC. Its protein product is CASSQEGGNNEQFF.

This clonotype showed up many times. This chain links TRBV7-9 with TRBJ2-1; TRBD2 matches at 7 bases. V lost 1 base and J lost 10; bases outside the gene matches: 4. CDR3 length: 13 amino acids. Looked up from germline, CDR1 is SEHNR and CDR2 is FQNEAQ (reference sequence). For the CDR3, the DNA is TGTGCCAGCAGCTTAGTGGCAGCGGGGGAGCAGTTCTTC. This gives the protein CASSLVAAGEQFF.

This clonotype was recorded a few times. V usage is TRBV5-1 and J usage is TRBJ1-1, with 9 bases that match TRBD1. Germline V gene data show CDR1 as SGHRS and CDR2 as YFSETQ. Trimming removed 6 bases from V and 2 bases from J; junction bases left unmatched: 17. The CDR3 is made up of 18 amino acids. The CDR3 region has the DNA TGCGCCAGCAATTTAAGGCCGGGACAGGGAATAGGAAACACTGAAGCTTTCTTT. Protein sequence: CASNLRPGQGIGNTEAFF.

In its sample, this clonotype was seen a few times. The genes are TRBV6-4 and TRBJ2-1; 7 bases line up with TRBD2. With V trimmed by 6 bases and J by 9 bases, 11 bases remained unmatched. The CDR3 runs to 14 residues. Germline V gene lookup returns CDR1 MRHNA and CDR2 SNTAGT. Here the CDR3 DNA reads TGTGCCAGCAGGCCCAGCGGGGCTTTCGGTGAGCAGTTCTTC. It specifies CASRPSGAFGEQFF.

This clonotype appeared many times. The chain is built from TRBV5-6 and TRBJ2-7; 7 bases match TRBD1. The V segment lost 1 base and the J segment 3 bases; nucleotides outside the gene matches: 4. This CDR3 spans 14 amino acids. The germline gives CDR1 SGHDT, CDR2 YYEEEE. Here the CDR3 DNA reads TGTGCCAGCAGCTTGTGGGGACAGATCTACGAGCAGTACTTC. Translation gives CASSLWGQIYEQYF.

This clonotype was seen many times. V gene TRBV28 combines with J gene TRBJ1-5; unclear D gene. Between the trimmed V and J ends, which lost 5 bases and 4 bases, there was a span of 18 bases. The germline CDR1 and CDR2 sequences are MDHEN and SYDVKM. CDR3 size: 16 residues. In nucleotides, the CDR3 is TGTGCCAGCAGTAGAAGGCAGCCCCTTTCTAATCAGCCCCAGCATTTT. As protein: CASSRRQPLSNQPQHF.

This clonotype was counted a few times. This rearrangement joins TRBV27 to TRBJ2-2; 9 nucleotides match TRBD2. Unmatched junction bases numbered 6, after V lost 6 bases and J lost 4 bases. The CDR3 length is 15 residues. Germline V gene data show CDR1 as MNHEY and CDR2 as SMNVEV (reference sequence). CDR3 nucleotide sequence: TGTGCCAGCAGGTTGCGGGGGGGCCTCACCGGGGAGCTGTTTTTT. This translates into CASRLRGGLTGELFF.